The 12 T cell receptor beta chains reported below all come from one sample, sequenced in a study of beta chain features in type 1 diabetes. No cognate antigen is known for these TCRs. Of the isolated RNA, all was reverse transcribed, and so the sequenced material was expressed TCRB transcripts. Only in-frame clones appear in the TCRdb table, and some are missing; sequencing was by immunoSEQ multiplex PCR. The sample lists roughly 150,000 clones, over 6% seen once, with approximately 0.54% in the top ten. Findings and limits, study-wide: Among patients with Type 1 diabetes, TCRB CDR3s were moderately but significantly shorter in every one of the four CD4+ subsets.

The sample consisted of central memory CD4+ T cells from blood. The receptors originated from a young man with type 1 diabetes.

The chain has TRBV5-1 and TRBJ2-7; 15 bases line up with TRBD2. CDR3 length: 14 residues. CDR1 and CDR2 (germline): SGHRS, YFSETQ. The V gene end was trimmed by 7 bases and the J gene end by 4 bases; junction bases not matched to a gene: 3. The CDR3 DNA is TGCGCCAGCGGTGGACTAGCGGGAGGGTACGAGCAGTACTTC. It translates to CASGGLAGGYEQYF.

This clone was observed a few times. The CDR3, as DNA: TGTGCCAGCAGCTTGGGCGGCAGGGGCCATCAGCCCCAGCATTTT. It is translated as CASSLGGRGHQPQHF. The chain couples TRBV5-8 to TRBJ1-5; D perhaps matches TRBD1 (6 bases). This CDR3 contains 15 residues. V was clipped by 0 bases and J by 5 bases, with 12 bases between them. From germline, CDR1 is SGHTS and CDR2 YDEGEE.

This chain connects TRBV28 to TRBJ2-3, with 9 bases aligning to TRBD1. Germline-derived CDR1 and CDR2 are MDHEN and SYDVKM. The CDR3 sequence is 15 residues long. Losses at the gene ends were 6 bases for V and 0 bases for J; bases not matched to a gene: 4. The CDR3 bases are TGTGCCAGCAGCCCGGGGACAGGGAGCACAGATACGCAGTATTTT. Protein sequence: CASSPGTGSTDTQYF.

This clone was counted between two and nine times. The V gene is TRBV28, the J gene TRBJ2-7; D perhaps matches TRBD2 (5 bases). V lost 4 bases, J lost 1 base, and 11 bases lay in between. Per the germline V gene, CDR1 is MDHEN and CDR2 is SYDVKM. This CDR3 is 14 amino acids long. The CDR3 DNA reads TGTGCCAGCAGTTCTTCCCTAGCTTCCTACGAGCAGTACTTC. Translated, it gives CASSSSLASYEQYF.

The CDR3: CASTSEASYSGYTF. In DNA form, the CDR3 reads TGCGCCAGCACGTCTGAGGCTAGCTATAGTGGCTACACCTTC. The rearrangement uses TRBV5-1 and TRBJ1-2; D ambiguous. Germline V gene sequence: CDR1 SGHRS, CDR2 YFSETQ. CDR3 length: 14 residues. V gave up 6 bases and J gave up 7 bases, with 19 bases separating them.

There are a few counts of this clone. The rearrangement joins TRBV6-5 to TRBJ1-2; 9 bases agree with TRBD1. Per the germline V gene, CDR1 is MNHEY and CDR2 is SVGAGI. The CDR3 length is 14 residues. The V gene end was trimmed by 7 bases and the J gene end by 2 bases; junction bases not matched to a gene: 5. This CDR3 is CASTLGQGNYGYTF. Here the CDR3 DNA reads TGTGCCAGCACCCTGGGACAGGGAAACTATGGCTACACCTTC.

The chain recombines TRBV6-5 with TRBJ2-6; possibly TRBD2 for D (5 bases). The length of the CDR3 is 14 residues. Germline V CDR1 and CDR2: MNHEY, SVGAGI. Trimming removed 8 bases at V and 2 bases at J, with 10 bases between. CDR3 in amino acids: CASEGRAGANVLTF. As DNA, the CDR3 is TGTGCCAGCGAAGGGAGAGCTGGGGCCAACGTCCTGACTTTC.

This clone has more than one count but fewer than ten. This chain links TRBV18 with TRBJ2-7; 7 positions agree with TRBD1. Looked up from germline, CDR1 is KGHSH and CDR2 is LQKENI. Trimming took 0 bases from V and 6 from J; bases not matched to a gene: 14. This CDR3 region has 17 residues. CDR3 sequence: CASSPPGPGQRGGEQYF. The CDR3 DNA reads as TGTGCCAGCTCACCACCGGGGCCGGGACAGCGTGGAGGCGAGCAGTACTTC.

The rearrangement links TRBV6-5 to TRBJ1-1; D is unclear. The CDR3 covers 12 residues. The V gene's germline CDR1 is MNHEY and CDR2 SVGAGI. Trimming removed 7 bases at V and 3 bases at J, with 9 bases between. This CDR3 is CASKSTDTEAFF. CDR3 nucleotides: TGTGCCAGCAAGTCAACGGACACTGAAGCTTTCTTT.

The chain links TRBV4-2 to TRBJ2-5, with unresolved D. This CDR3 contains 12 residues. Per germline, CDR1 LGHNA and CDR2 YNFKEQ. Trimming removed 0 bases from V and 5 bases from J, with 4 bases in between. The CDR3 sequence is CASSQDRETQYF. CDR3 sequence (DNA): TGTGCCAGCAGCCAAGATCGGGAGACCCAGTACTTC.

This clone has just a few counts. The chain is built from TRBV28 and TRBJ1-4; tentatively, D is TRBD1 (6 bases). V shed 6 bases and J shed 8 bases, with 19 bases lying between them. The CDR3 consists of 15 residues. Germline V gene sequence: CDR1 MDHEN, CDR2 SYDVKM. CDR3 sequence (DNA): TGTGCCAGCAGCCCGTTCCGGGGGGCACGGGAAAAACTGTTTTTT. Translated: CASSPFRGAREKLFF.

The chain carries TRBV25-1 and TRBJ2-7; tentative D call: TRBD1 (5 bases). The CDR3 totals 13 residues. Between the trimmed V and J ends, which lost 6 bases and 0 bases, there was a span of 9 bases. Germline loops: CDR1 MGHDK, CDR2 SYGVNS. CDR3 loop: CASRGADSYEQYF. The CDR3, as DNA: TGTGCCAGCAGAGGGGCAGACTCCTACGAGCAGTACTTC.